This passage covers 30 T cell receptor beta chains from one sample sequenced in a study of long-term antiretroviral therapy in people with HIV. Sequencing relied on immunoSEQ assay v3.0, run at survey level. Data came from immunoSEQ multiplex PCR; TCRdb stores just in-frame clones and leaves some out. Here the sample spans 20,000 to 25,000 clones, about 85% being singletons. The sequences come from unsorted PBMCs, collected 1.9 years after starting antiretroviral therapy. These receptors were taken from a woman in her forties or fifties with HIV.

The chain carries TRBV5-1 and TRBJ2-2; no firm D call. The CDR3 sequence is 14 residues long. Trimming removed 1 base from V and 5 bases from J, with 9 bases in between. Germline V gene sequence: CDR1 SGHRS, CDR2 YFSETQ. The CDR3 coding sequence is TGCGCCAGCAGCTTGAAGGTGGCGACCGGGGAGCTGTTTTTT. Its translation is CASSLKVATGELFF.

The chain carries TRBV4-3 and TRBJ1-2; D is ambiguous. With 4 bases removed from V and 1 base from J, the gap between germline ends came to 16 bases. Germline values: CDR1 LGHNA, CDR2 YSLEER. The CDR3 is made up of 16 amino acids. The CDR3 coding sequence is TGCGCCAGCAGCCGGGAGGCGCGGCAAAGTAACTATGGCTACACCTTC. Amino acids: CASSREARQSNYGYTF.

The gene calls are TRBV5-5 and TRBJ2-1; the match to TRBD1 covers 7 bases. V trimming: 5 bases; J trimming: 0 bases; junction bases outside the gene matches: 8. Looked up from germline, CDR1 is SGHKS and CDR2 is YYEKEE (reference sequence). The CDR3 totals 16 residues. The CDR3 protein is CASRSQGTLSYNEQFF. The CDR3 bases are TGTGCCAGCAGATCACAGGGGACCCTCTCCTACAATGAGCAGTTCTTC. The variable domain in full, with the rest retrieved from reference TRBV5-5 and TRBJ2-1, is DAGVTQSPTHLIKTRGQQVTLRCSPISGHKSVSWYQQVLGQGPQFIFQYYEKEERGRGNFPDRFSARQFPNYSSELNVNALLLGDSALYLCASRSQGTLSYNEQFFGPGTRLTVL.

This clone was seen a handful of times. The gene calls are TRBV19 and TRBJ2-7; the match to TRBD2 covers 7 bases. The CDR3 length is 13 residues. Looked up from germline, CDR1 is LNHDA and CDR2 is SQIVND (reference sequence). The V segment lost 5 bases and the J segment 3 bases; nucleotides outside the gene matches: 4. CDR3 in amino acids: CASSLSSGYEQYF. CDR3 nucleotides: TGTGCCAGTAGTTTGTCTAGCGGCTACGAGCAGTACTTC.

V is TRBV7-9 and J is TRBJ1-1; tentatively, D is TRBD1 (5 bases). CDR1 SEHNR and CDR2 FQNEAQ come from the germline V gene (reference sequence). Deletions cut 8 bases from V and 4 bases from J, with 11 bases between. This CDR3 contains 12 residues. The CDR3 reads CASGALVTEAFF. CDR3 in DNA: TGTGCCAGCGGGGCGTTGGTCACTGAAGCTTTCTTT. Full variable domain (remainder filled in from reference TRBV7-9 and TRBJ1-1): DTGVSQNPRHKITKRGQNVTFRCDPISEHNRLYWYRQTLGQGPEFLTYFQNEAQLEKSRLLSDRFSAERPKGSFSTLEIQRTEQGDSAMYLCASGALVTEAFFGQGTRLTVV.

This clone was detected once. CDR3 protein: CASSVGQKQYF. For the CDR3, the DNA is TGTGCCAGCAGTGTGGGACAGAAGCAGTACTTC. This chain connects TRBV6-1 to TRBJ2-7; 7 positions agree with TRBD1. Germline lookup yields CDR1 MNHNS and CDR2 SASEGT. The trim removed 4 bases at V and 8 bases at J, leaving 2 bases unmatched. This CDR3 has 11 amino acids.

This clone was detected only a few times. The chain recombines TRBV9 with TRBJ1-6; weak D call: TRBD1 (6 bases). From germline, CDR1 is SGDLS and CDR2 YYNGEE. CDR3 length: 18 residues. V was trimmed by 3 bases and J by 7 bases, leaving 23 bases between them. CDR3 loop: CASSEGTLGAEANSPLHF. CDR3 in DNA: TGTGCCAGCAGCGAAGGGACCCTGGGGGCCGAAGCGAATTCACCCCTCCACTTT.

The V gene is TRBV2, the J gene TRBJ2-7; D may be TRBD2 (5 bases). Trimming pared 2 bases from V and 3 bases from J, leaving 14 bases between. CDR1 is SNHLY, CDR2 FYNNEI, per germline. The CDR3 sequence is 15 residues long. CDR3 DNA sequence: TGTGCCAGCAGTGAAAATCTTTCTAGCTACTACGAGCAGTACTTC. It specifies CASSENLSSYYEQYF.

This clone appeared a single time. This rearrangement joins TRBV11-1 to TRBJ2-3; maybe TRBD2 (6 bases). V shed 5 bases and J shed 2 bases, with 17 bases lying between them. The CDR3 has 16 residues. Germline V gene data show CDR1 as SGHAT and CDR2 as FQDESV (reference sequence). Written as DNA, the CDR3 is TGTGCCAGCAGCGGAGGGATAAGCCAGGACACAGATACGCAGTATTTT. It codes for CASSGGISQDTDTQYF.

In nucleotides, the CDR3 is TGTGCCAGCCGGGGACAAGCCTACGAGCAGTACTTC. This translates into CASRGQAYEQYF. This chain joins TRBV28 and TRBJ2-7, with D possibly TRBD1 on 6 matching bases. The V gene's germline CDR1 is MDHEN and CDR2 SYDVKM. The V and J ends lost 8 bases and 2 bases respectively, with 10 bases between them. CDR3 length equals 12 residues.

In its sample, this clone was seen a few times. The chain employs TRBV2 and TRBJ1-5; no clear D gene. Germline V lookup: CDR1 SNHLY, CDR2 FYNNEI. The V and J ends lost 5 bases and 6 bases respectively, with 17 bases between them. The CDR3 extends over 15 amino acids. CDR3 nucleotide sequence: TGTGCCAGCAGTATTAGGAGGGAAGGAGCTCAGCCCCAGCATTTT. Protein sequence: CASSIRREGAQPQHF.

This clone was observed a few times. The CDR3 region is CASSLGGQPNSPLHF. The CDR3 DNA is TGTGCCAGCAGCTTGGGCGGTCAACCTAATTCACCCCTCCACTTT. The rearrangement joins TRBV5-4 to TRBJ1-6; D gene ambiguous. V lost 0 bases, J lost 6 bases, and 10 bases lay in between. Germline CDR1 is SGHNT and CDR2 is YYREEE (reference sequence). This CDR3 is 15 amino acids long.

The DNA of the CDR3 is TGCAGCGCCGAGACAGTCAACTATGGCTACACCTTC. Residues: CSAETVNYGYTF. The rearrangement uses TRBV29-1 and TRBJ1-2; TRBD1 is a possible D gene (5 bases). The CDR3 extends over 12 amino acids. Trimming left V 7 bases short and J 2 bases short, with 11 bases between. Germline values: CDR1 SQVTM, CDR2 ANQGSEA.

The rearrangement uses TRBV7-9 and TRBJ1-2, with 7 bases fitting TRBD1. Unmatched junction bases numbered 3, after V lost 4 bases and J lost 4 bases. Germline CDR1 SEHNR, CDR2 FQNEAQ (reference sequence). CDR3 length: 13 residues. CDR3 coding DNA: TGTGCCAGCAGCTCGACAGGGCTCTATGGCTACACCTTC. Its protein product is CASSSTGLYGYTF.

The genes are TRBV29-1 and TRBJ1-1; D unclear. The germline V and J ends were trimmed by 3 bases and 1 base, with 6 bases remaining between them. There are 12 residues in the CDR3. Germline CDR1 is SQVTM and CDR2 is ANQGSEA. CDR3: CSVETGNTEAFF. CDR3 bases: TGCAGCGTTGAGACTGGGAACACTGAAGCTTTCTTT.

V and J are TRBV30 and TRBJ1-1, with 7 bases that match TRBD1. Per germline, CDR1 GTSNPN and CDR2 SVGIG (reference sequence). CDR3 length equals 14 residues. J was trimmed by 5 bases and V by 3 bases; bases with no gene match: 9. The CDR3 loop is CAWSVTQGLTEAFF. CDR3 DNA: TGTGCCTGGAGCGTAACACAGGGGTTGACTGAAGCTTTCTTT.

The gene calls are TRBV6-1 and TRBJ1-5; 9 bases agree with TRBD1. CDR1 MNHNS and CDR2 SASEGT come from the germline V gene. Trimming removed 5 bases from V and 6 bases from J; junction bases left unmatched: 8. This CDR3 is built from 15 residues. The CDR3 bases are TGTGCCAGCAGTAACAGACAGGGGGAGAGTCAGCCCCAGCATTTT. Protein product: CASSNRQGESQPQHF.

The chain combines TRBV15 with TRBJ2-7; TRBD2 matches 11 bases. The CDR3 spans 18 residues. Germline V gives CDR1 LNHNV, CDR2 YYDKDF (reference sequence). The V segment lost 0 bases and the J segment 6 bases; nucleotides outside the gene matches: 13. The CDR3 DNA reads as TGTGCCACCAGCAGAGATCCGCGAAGACTAGCGGGGTTCGGCGAGCAGTACTTC. Encoded protein: CATSRDPRRLAGFGEQYF.

The chain couples TRBV4-1 to TRBJ2-1; TRBD1 is a possible D gene (6 bases). The V gene's germline CDR1 is MGHRA and CDR2 YSYEKL. The CDR3 has 15 amino acids. With 4 bases removed from V and 0 bases from J, the gap between germline ends came to 10 bases. The CDR3 here is CASSPDRTSYNEQFF. CDR3 nucleotides: TGCGCCAGCAGCCCGGACAGAACCTCCTACAATGAGCAGTTCTTC.

V is TRBV5-4 and J is TRBJ2-5; D is perhaps TRBD2 (6 bases). V lost 4 bases and J 3 bases, leaving 13 bases between the germline ends. The CDR3 is 14 amino acids. Germline V gene lookup returns CDR1 SGHNT and CDR2 YYREEE (reference sequence). CDR3 sequence: CASSVSGREETQYF. The CDR3 DNA reads as TGTGCCAGCAGCGTTTCCGGGAGAGAAGAGACCCAGTACTTC.

This chain uses TRBV27 with TRBJ2-5; D may be TRBD2 (5 bases). Germline CDR1 is MNHEY and CDR2 is SMNVEV (reference sequence). Trimming shortened V by 4 bases and J by 2 bases, and 20 bases separated the two germline ends. This CDR3 has 17 amino acids. This CDR3 is CASSSRPIYRGQETQYF. CDR3 DNA: TGTGCCAGCAGTTCCCGACCGATATACCGGGGTCAAGAGACCCAGTACTTC.

V is TRBV7-2 and J is TRBJ1-5; D not resolved. V lost 5 bases, J lost 5 bases, and 13 bases lay in between. CDR3 length: 14 residues. Germline V gives CDR1 SGHTA, CDR2 FQGNSA. This CDR3 reads CASSLNTGYQPQHF. For the CDR3, the DNA is TGTGCCAGCAGCCTCAACACGGGCTATCAGCCCCAGCATTTT.

The V call is TRBV28, the J call TRBJ2-3, with a tentative D call TRBD2 (5 bases). The germline V and J ends were trimmed by 5 bases and 0 bases, with 12 bases remaining between them. CDR3 length equals 15 residues. Germline-derived CDR1 and CDR2 are MDHEN and SYDVKM. CDR3 DNA sequence: TGTGCCAGCAGTCCCTTCAGGACTAGCACAGATACGCAGTATTTT. Protein product: CASSPFRTSTDTQYF. Based on the CDR3 plus reference TRBV28 and TRBJ2-3, the full variable domain is DVKVTQSSRYLVKRTGEKVFLECVQDMDHENMFWYRQDPGLGLRLIYFSYDVKMKEKGDIPEGYSVSREKKERFSLILESASTNQTSMYLCASSPFRTSTDTQYFGPGTRLTVL.

The chain couples TRBV18 to TRBJ1-1; no definite D call. Germline values: CDR1 KGHSH, CDR2 LQKENI. The CDR3 has 13 amino acids. V was pared by 1 base and J by 0 bases, with 3 bases between. The CDR3: CASSPRVNTEAFF. The DNA for the CDR3 is TGTGCCAGCTCACCACGCGTGAACACTGAAGCTTTCTTT.

J is TRBJ2-1 and V is TRBV19; possibly TRBD1 for D (5 bases). Germline V gene lookup returns CDR1 LNHDA and CDR2 SQIVND (reference sequence). The V end lost 3 bases, the J end lost 12 bases, and 12 bases lay between the germline ends. The CDR3 runs to 12 residues. CDR3 coding DNA: TGTGCCAGTAGTATGTTGGACAAGGGGCAGTTCTTC. Translated: CASSMLDKGQFF.

This clone appeared once. The gene calls are TRBV6-5 and TRBJ2-7; D perhaps matches TRBD1 (6 bases). The CDR3 contains 14 residues. Germline lookup yields CDR1 MNHEY and CDR2 SVGAGI. V was pared by 2 bases and J by 3 bases, with 11 bases between. The CDR3 here is CASSYSTGNYEQYF. The CDR3 DNA sequence: TGTGCCAGCAGTTACAGTACAGGGAACTACGAGCAGTACTTC.

The CDR3 loop is CASSPKTGGFSYEQYF. CDR3 coding DNA: TGTGCCAGCAGCCCGAAGACAGGGGGTTTTTCCTACGAGCAGTACTTC. The V and J genes are TRBV5-6 and TRBJ2-7; TRBD1 agrees at 9 bases. The CDR3 is 16 amino acids. Germline V lookup: CDR1 SGHDT, CDR2 YYEEEE. Trimming removed 4 bases from V and 1 base from J; junction bases left unmatched: 9.

This clone has just one count. This rearrangement joins TRBV7-2 to TRBJ1-2; possibly TRBD1 for D (6 bases). The V gene lost 6 bases and the J gene lost 5 bases, with 16 bases spanning the gap. This CDR3 is 14 amino acids long. Germline CDR1 reads SGHTA; CDR2 reads FQGNSA. In nucleotides, the CDR3 is TGTGCCAGCAGAATACCGGGACAACCTTATGGCTACACCTTC. Translating gives CASRIPGQPYGYTF.

The chain couples TRBV4-2 to TRBJ2-3; 12 bases agree with TRBD2. J lost 5 bases, V lost 4 bases, and 10 bases had no gene match. Germline V gene sequence: CDR1 LGHNA, CDR2 YNFKEQ. The CDR3 spans 17 residues. The CDR3 DNA sequence: TGTGCCAGCAGCCCCGGACTAGCGGGGAGGTCAGAAGATACGCAGTATTTT. It codes for CASSPGLAGRSEDTQYF.

In its sample, this clone was seen a few times. This sequence joins TRBV13 and TRBJ2-1, with a possible D match to TRBD2 (7 bases). Germline CDR1 and CDR2: PRHDT and FYEKMQ (reference sequence). This CDR3 region has 16 residues. Trimming pared 5 bases from V and 2 bases from J, leaving 16 bases between. The CDR3 bases are TGTGCCAGCAGCCTGTCCGGGGGGCTGGCCTACAATGAGCAGTTCTTC. Translation gives CASSLSGGLAYNEQFF.